This T cell receptor (beta chain) stems from a study of T cell changes during pregnancy in multiple sclerosis. This table comes from immunoSEQ multiplex PCR, and its TCRdb copy is limited to in-frame clones, with some not included. Of 33,000 or so clones in the sample, around 89% were seen once. Notes on this clone: The same CDR3 arises from other DNA sequences in this sample as well.

The clonotype originates from a female donor with multiple sclerosis, enrolled in a pregnancy study. The source material was CD8+ T cells from peripheral blood mononuclear cells, sampled in the third trimester of pregnancy.

The DNA for the CDR3 is TGTGCCAGCAGCTTGGGACTAGCGGGCACAGATACGCAGTATTTT. Protein product: CASSLGLAGTDTQYF. The chain combines TRBV5-4 with TRBJ2-3; TRBD2 aligns across 9 bases. This CDR3 is 15 amino acids long. J was trimmed by 1 base and V by 0 bases; bases with no gene match: 0. CDR1 and CDR2 (germline): SGHNT, YYREEE (reference sequence).